Below, 30 T cell receptor beta chains from the same sample are listed, as sequenced in a study of HIV-infected patients and healthy controls. The repertoire came from unfractionated whole blood and reflected all unsorted peripheral T cells. cDNA was made from about 510 ng RNA using alpha and beta constant primers. Separate chain-specific third strand synthesis with multiplexing indices produced the alpha and beta libraries. TCRdb fed the 5' RACE reads into MiXCR, producing one record per CDR3 protein. This table holds under 20,000 distinct CDR3 sequences, almost 9% found once. The material sequenced was blood. Receptors were obtained from an adult in good health.

In its sample, this clonotype was seen a few times. The rearrangement uses TRBV28 and TRBJ1-5, with 9 nucleotides matching TRBD1. This CDR3 comprises 14 residues. Germline lookup yields CDR1 MDHEN and CDR2 SYDVKM. The J segment lost 2 bases and the V segment lost 8 bases, leaving 4 bases of the junction unmatched. For the CDR3, the DNA is TGTGCCAGCTGGGACAGGGTAGGCAATCAGCCCCAGCATTTT. It translates to CASWDRVGNQPQHF.

This clonotype was seen at least ten times. J is TRBJ2-2 and V is TRBV3-1; D is unresolved. CDR3 length equals 14 residues. CDR1 is LGHDT and CDR2 is YNNKEL in the germline V gene (reference sequence). V dropped 4 bases and J dropped 1 base, with 7 bases sitting between them. This CDR3 is CASSPAWNTGELFF. Here the CDR3 DNA reads TGTGCCAGCAGCCCAGCCTGGAACACCGGGGAGCTGTTTTTT.

By its share, this clonotype is large. V gene TRBV28 combines with J gene TRBJ1-5; D not certain. The ends were cut back, 4 bases at V and 6 bases at J, with 10 bases in the middle. The germline V gene has CDR1 MDHEN and CDR2 SYDVKM. This CDR3 is built from 13 residues. The CDR3 protein is CASSSLPGQPQHF. DNA for the CDR3: TGTGCCAGCAGTTCTCTCCCGGGTCAGCCCCAGCATTTT.

This clonotype is medium-sized (0.01 to 0.1%) in the sample. The chain links TRBV14 to TRBJ2-1; D not resolved. V lost 2 bases and J lost 9, with 11 bases in between. Germline V CDR1 and CDR2: SGHDN, FVKESK. The CDR3 length is 13 residues. The CDR3 DNA follows: TGTGCCAGCAGCCAACCTTTTATGGCTGAGCAGTTCTTC. Translated: CASSQPFMAEQFF.

This clonotype was detected many times. The J gene is TRBJ2-7, the V gene TRBV19, with D maybe TRBD1 (6 bases). The CDR3 covers 14 residues. The germline V and J ends were trimmed by 5 bases and 2 bases, with 13 bases remaining between them. Per the germline V gene, CDR1 is LNHDA and CDR2 is SQIVND (reference sequence). CDR3 nucleotide sequence: TGTGCCAGTAGTTTTACAGGGTTCCCCTACGAGCAGTACTTC. This translates into CASSFTGFPYEQYF.

This clonotype was recorded many times. This chain uses TRBV7-9 with TRBJ2-2; D unclear. With 0 bases removed from V and 4 bases from J, the gap between germline ends came to 3 bases. This CDR3 contains 13 residues. Germline assignment: CDR1 SEHNR and CDR2 FQNEAQ (reference sequence). CDR3 bases: TGTGCCAGCAGCTTAGCAGCCACCGGGGAGCTGTTTTTT. It specifies CASSLAATGELFF.

The CDR3, as DNA: TGCAGTGCTGCCCGACCGGGCACAGATACGCAGTATTTT. Encoded protein: CSAARPGTDTQYF. The rearrangement uses TRBV20-1 and TRBJ2-3, with D hard to call. Germline assignment: CDR1 DFQATT and CDR2 SNEGSKA (reference sequence). The length of the CDR3 is 13 residues. Trimming cost V 5 bases and J 1 base, with 10 bases left between them.

J is TRBJ1-2 and V is TRBV4-3; D is ambiguous. There are 15 residues in the CDR3. Trimming stripped 2 bases from V and 5 bases from J, with 15 bases between. CDR1 and CDR2 (germline): LGHNA, YSLEER. CDR3 in DNA: TGCGCCAGCAGCCAACCGGGCCCCACTCCTTATGGCTACACCTTC. It is translated as CASSQPGPTPYGYTF.

As concerns this clonotype: A read error may explain this, as a much larger clone is one base away. J is TRBJ2-7 and V is TRBV7-2; TRBD1 matches at 7 bases. Germline CDR1 and CDR2: SGHTA and FQGNSA. CDR3 size: 14 residues. CDR3 DNA: TGTGCCAGCAGCGGCAGGGGGAAAACCTACCAGCAGTACTTC. Its translation: CASSGRGKTYQQYF.

In its sample, this clonotype was seen many times. The CDR3 here is CAWSKGQGNTIYF. In nucleotides, the CDR3 is TGTGCCTGGAGTAAGGGACAAGGAAACACCATATATTTT. The rearrangement joins TRBV30 to TRBJ1-3; D is possibly TRBD1 (6 bases). The CDR3 loop spans 13 amino acids. Germline CDR1 is GTSNPN and CDR2 is SVGIG (reference sequence). Trimming pared 2 bases from V and 4 bases from J, leaving 9 bases between.

This clonotype was seen repeatedly, ten times or more. This chain connects TRBV28 to TRBJ2-3; 7 positions match TRBD2. This CDR3 comprises 14 residues. The germline V gene encodes CDR1 MDHEN and CDR2 SYDVKM. The J segment lost 4 bases and the V segment lost 10 bases, leaving 11 bases of the junction unmatched. In DNA, the CDR3 is TGTGCCAACCCGATAGCGGGTGTACCAGATACGCAGTATTTT. Its protein product is CANPIAGVPDTQYF.

This clonotype showed up many times. The chain employs TRBV29-1 and TRBJ2-5; D not resolved. This CDR3 is built from 11 residues. CDR1 is SQVTM, CDR2 ANQGSEA, per germline. Trimming took off 4 bases at V and 5 bases at J, with 8 bases between the two ends. CDR3 coding DNA: TGCAGCGTTGGGATACTCGAGACCCAGTACTTC. The encoded protein is CSVGILETQYF.

A few counts support this clonotype. V usage is TRBV9 and J usage is TRBJ2-3; 8 bases map to TRBD2. This CDR3 is built from 15 residues. The V segment lost 4 bases and the J segment 1 base; nucleotides outside the gene matches: 5. CDR1 and CDR2 (germline): SGDLS, YYNGEE. The CDR3 sequence: CASSKAGDGTDTQYF. DNA of the CDR3: TGTGCCAGCAGCAAAGCGGGGGACGGCACAGATACGCAGTATTTT.

The sample holds many counts of this clonotype. The genes are TRBV5-1 and TRBJ2-7; D is perhaps TRBD1 (7 bases). The germline CDR1 and CDR2 sequences are SGHRS and YFSETQ. V lost 0 bases to trimming and J lost 6 bases, with 19 bases between them. This CDR3 spans 16 amino acids. The CDR3 bases are TGCGCCAGCAGCTTGGCCCCGAGACAGGGACTGGGCGAGCAGTACTTC. As protein: CASSLAPRQGLGEQYF.

V usage is TRBV5-6 and J usage is TRBJ2-4; D not certain. The CDR3 has 14 residues. In germline, CDR1 is SGHDT, CDR2 YYEEEE. V shed 1 base and J shed 0 bases, with 5 bases lying between them. In DNA, the CDR3 is TGTGCCAGCAGCTTGATCGTAGCCAAAAACATTCAGTACTTC. This sequence encodes CASSLIVAKNIQYF. Full variable domain (missing parts from reference TRBV5-6 and TRBJ2-4): DAGVTQSPTHLIKTRGQQVTLRCSPKSGHDTVSWYQQALGQGPQFIFQYYEEEERQRGNFPDRFSGHQFPNYSSELNVNALLLGDSALYLCASSLIVAKNIQYFGAGTRLSVL.

This clonotype is medium-sized (0.01 to 0.1%) by share. The chain recombines TRBV4-3 with TRBJ2-1; D is undetermined. V was trimmed by 1 base and J by 6 bases, leaving 10 bases between them. Per germline, CDR1 LGHNA and CDR2 YSLEER. The CDR3 contains 14 residues. CDR3 sequence: CASSQGPGGNEQFF. Here the CDR3 DNA reads TGCGCCAGCAGCCAAGGTCCTGGCGGCAATGAGCAGTTCTTC.

This clonotype was found a few times. The chain is built from TRBV19 and TRBJ1-2; D unresolved. Germline CDR1 reads LNHDA; CDR2 reads SQIVND (reference sequence). This CDR3 is built from 15 residues. V lost 5 bases to trimming and J lost 6 bases, with 19 bases between them. CDR3 amino acids: CASSFQPKIGNGYTF. DNA of the CDR3: TGTGCCAGTAGTTTCCAGCCTAAAATCGGTAATGGCTACACCTTC.

Many counts were recorded for this clonotype. The chain is built from TRBV4-1 and TRBJ1-6; D is unresolved. Between the trimmed V and J ends, which lost 1 base and 8 bases, there was a span of 21 bases. The CDR3 runs to 18 residues. Germline-derived CDR1 and CDR2 are MGHRA and YSYEKL. The CDR3 protein is CASSQAPLTPGFYSPLHF. CDR3 DNA: TGCGCCAGCAGCCAAGCTCCGCTAACCCCAGGTTTTTATTCACCCCTCCACTTT.

This chain uses TRBV28 with TRBJ2-6; 8 nucleotides align to TRBD2. This CDR3 contains 14 residues. Germline V gene data show CDR1 as MDHEN and CDR2 as SYDVKM. V shed 9 bases and J 3 bases; nucleotides not matched to a gene: 4. CDR3 protein: CASNGGGGANVLTF. The CDR3 DNA follows: TGTGCCAGTAACGGGGGGGGTGGGGCCAACGTCCTGACTTTC. The variable domain in full, completed from reference TRBV28 and TRBJ2-6, reads DVKVTQSSRYLVKRTGEKVFLECVQDMDHENMFWYRQDPGLGLRLIYFSYDVKMKEKGDIPEGYSVSREKKERFSLILESASTNQTSMYLCASNGGGGANVLTFGAGSRLTVL.

The J gene is TRBJ2-1, the V gene TRBV20-1; TRBD2 matches at 8 bases. The CDR3 is 17 amino acids. Germline loops: CDR1 DFQATT, CDR2 SNEGSKA (reference sequence). V shed 3 bases and J 0 bases; nucleotides not matched to a gene: 10. CDR3 protein: CSASPNRAGVSYNEQFF. CDR3 in DNA: TGCAGTGCTAGCCCTAATAGAGCGGGAGTCTCCTACAATGAGCAGTTCTTC.

This clonotype was seen ten or more times. J is TRBJ1-5 and V is TRBV12-3 or TRBV12-4; no definite D call. The CDR3 covers 14 residues. The V end was cut by 3 bases, the J end by 6 bases, with 12 bases between. CDR3 sequence (DNA): TGTGCCAGCAGTTTTTCCCTTTTAGGTCAGCCCCAGCATTTT. Its translation is CASSFSLLGQPQHF.

In its sample, this clonotype ranks as medium-sized (0.01 to 0.1%). This chain links TRBV19 with TRBJ2-3, with D maybe TRBD2 (7 bases). Germline V lookup: CDR1 LNHDA, CDR2 SQIVND (reference sequence). CDR3 size: 14 residues. V was trimmed by 4 bases and J by 1 base, leaving 9 bases between them. The CDR3 DNA reads TGTGCCAGTAGTAGCGGGGGCGGCACAGATACGCAGTATTTT. It codes for CASSSGGGTDTQYF.

This clonotype has ten or more counts. The chain joins TRBV27 to TRBJ2-3; D is perhaps TRBD2 (6 bases). This CDR3 is 16 amino acids long. The V gene lost 3 bases and the J gene lost 0 bases, with 13 bases spanning the gap. Germline CDR1 is MNHEY and CDR2 is SMNVEV (reference sequence). In DNA, the CDR3 is TGTGCCAGCAGTTTGCGGGACCCAAAGAGCACAGATACGCAGTATTTT. Encoded protein: CASSLRDPKSTDTQYF.

Only a few counts were recorded for this clonotype. The rearrangement links TRBV20-1 to TRBJ1-1; no clear D gene. From germline, CDR1 is DFQATT and CDR2 SNEGSKA (reference sequence). The V end was cut by 2 bases, the J end by 5 bases, with 9 bases between. CDR3 length equals 12 residues. This CDR3 is CSARTTETEAFF. For the CDR3, the DNA is TGCAGTGCTAGAACAACTGAGACTGAAGCTTTCTTT.

This clonotype came up many times. V is TRBV14 and J is TRBJ2-3; D unresolved. V was clipped by 1 base and J by 9 bases, with 11 bases between them. Germline CDR1 is SGHDN and CDR2 is FVKESK. CDR3 length equals 13 residues. The DNA for the CDR3 is TGTGCCAGCAGCCAAGTCTTGGTCTCCACGCAGTATTTT. Its protein product is CASSQVLVSTQYF. The full variable domain, completed using reference TRBV14 and TRBJ2-3, is EAGVTQFPSHSVIEKGQTVTLRCDPISGHDNLYWYRRVMGKEIKFLLHFVKESKQDESGMPNNRFLAERTGGTYSTLKVQPAELEDSGVYFCASSQVLVSTQYFGPGTRLTVL.

By frequency in the sample, this clonotype is medium-sized. The chain's CDR3 is CASAPPDSQETQYF. The CDR3 DNA reads as TGTGCCAGCGCCCCACCCGACAGCCAAGAGACCCAGTACTTC. The chain joins TRBV28 to TRBJ2-5; the D gene is possibly TRBD1 (5 bases). CDR3 size: 14 residues. V was trimmed by 8 bases and J by 1 base, leaving 14 bases between them. Germline assignment: CDR1 MDHEN and CDR2 SYDVKM.

This clonotype was found many times. V and J are TRBV10-3 and TRBJ1-5, with D possibly matching TRBD1 (5 bases). The germline CDR1 and CDR2 sequences are ENHRY and SYGVKD. The V end lost 5 bases, the J end lost 0 bases, and 5 bases lay between the germline ends. This CDR3 is built from 13 residues. CDR3 DNA: TGTGCCATCAGTACAGGTAGCAATCAGCCCCAGCATTTT. This gives the protein CAISTGSNQPQHF.

The chain carries TRBV4-2 and TRBJ2-7, with 10 nucleotides matching TRBD1. Looked up from germline, CDR1 is LGHNA and CDR2 is YNFKEQ. The CDR3 is 17 amino acids. V lost 2 bases, J lost 4 bases, and 11 bases stayed unmatched. CDR3 DNA: TGTGCCAGCAGCCAATTCCCTCTCCCGGGACAGGGGTACGAGCAGTACTTC. Its translation is CASSQFPLPGQGYEQYF.

This chain uses TRBV27 with TRBJ1-1; 12 bases line up with TRBD1. Trimming removed 8 bases from V and 0 bases from J; junction bases left unmatched: 10. Looked up from germline, CDR1 is MNHEY and CDR2 is SMNVEV (reference sequence). CDR3 size: 17 residues. The CDR3 reads CASPFPGQGAMNTEAFF. The CDR3 nucleotides read TGTGCCAGCCCCTTCCCGGGACAGGGGGCCATGAACACTGAAGCTTTCTTT.

This clonotype was found a few times. The CDR3 loop reads CASSLMAGTGTEAFF. The CDR3 DNA sequence: TGTGCCAGCAGCTTAATGGCCGGGACAGGCACTGAAGCTTTCTTT. The chain carries TRBV7-2 and TRBJ1-1; 8 bases match TRBD1. With V trimmed by 2 bases and J by 4 bases, 6 bases remained unmatched. Germline V gene lookup returns CDR1 SGHTA and CDR2 FQGNSA. The CDR3 contains 15 residues.